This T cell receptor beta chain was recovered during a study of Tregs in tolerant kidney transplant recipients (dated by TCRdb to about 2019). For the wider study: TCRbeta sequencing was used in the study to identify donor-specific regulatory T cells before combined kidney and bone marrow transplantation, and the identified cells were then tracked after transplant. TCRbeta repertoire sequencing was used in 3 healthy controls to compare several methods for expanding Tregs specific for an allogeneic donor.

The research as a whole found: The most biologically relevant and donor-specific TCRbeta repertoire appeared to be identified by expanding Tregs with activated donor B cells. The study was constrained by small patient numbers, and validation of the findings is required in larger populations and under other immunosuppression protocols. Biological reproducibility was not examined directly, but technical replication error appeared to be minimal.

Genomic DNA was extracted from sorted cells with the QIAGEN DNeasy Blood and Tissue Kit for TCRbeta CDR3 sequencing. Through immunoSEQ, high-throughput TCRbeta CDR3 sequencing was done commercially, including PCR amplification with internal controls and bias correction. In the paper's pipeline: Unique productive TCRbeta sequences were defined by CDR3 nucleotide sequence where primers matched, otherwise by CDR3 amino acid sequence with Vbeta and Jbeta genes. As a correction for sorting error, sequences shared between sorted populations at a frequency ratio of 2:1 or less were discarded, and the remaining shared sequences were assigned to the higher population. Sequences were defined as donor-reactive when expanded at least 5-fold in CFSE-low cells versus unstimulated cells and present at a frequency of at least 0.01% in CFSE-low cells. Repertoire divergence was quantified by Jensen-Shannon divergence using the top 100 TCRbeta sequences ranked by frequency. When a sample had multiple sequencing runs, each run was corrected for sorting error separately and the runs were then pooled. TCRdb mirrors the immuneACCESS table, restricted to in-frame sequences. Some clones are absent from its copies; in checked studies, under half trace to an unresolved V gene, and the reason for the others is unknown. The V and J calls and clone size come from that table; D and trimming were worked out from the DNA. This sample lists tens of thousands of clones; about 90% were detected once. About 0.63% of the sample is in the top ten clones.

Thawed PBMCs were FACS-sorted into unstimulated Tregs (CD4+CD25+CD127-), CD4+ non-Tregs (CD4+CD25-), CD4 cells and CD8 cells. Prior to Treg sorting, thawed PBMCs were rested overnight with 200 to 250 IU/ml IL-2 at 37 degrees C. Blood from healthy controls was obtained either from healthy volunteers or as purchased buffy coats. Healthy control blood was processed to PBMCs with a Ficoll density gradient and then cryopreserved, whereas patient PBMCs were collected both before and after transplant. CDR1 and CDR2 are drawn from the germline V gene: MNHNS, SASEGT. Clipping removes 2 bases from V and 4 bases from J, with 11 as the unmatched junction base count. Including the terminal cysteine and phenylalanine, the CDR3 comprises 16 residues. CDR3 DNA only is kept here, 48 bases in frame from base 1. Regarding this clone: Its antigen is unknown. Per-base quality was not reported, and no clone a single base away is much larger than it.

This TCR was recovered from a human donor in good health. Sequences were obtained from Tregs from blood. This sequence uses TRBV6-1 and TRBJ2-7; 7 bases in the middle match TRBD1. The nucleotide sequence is TGTGCCAGCAGTGAATTGAGGTCAGGGGGTAGGTACGAGCAGTACTTC. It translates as CASSELRSGGRYEQYF.